The source of this TCR beta chain is a study of blood T cell repertoires in COVID-19. Study at large: Italy, Spain and the United States were the sources of the convalescent and acute COVID-19 samples. PBMCs, B-cell-depleted T cells, or T cells provided the cDNA or gDNA that made up the material.

Between the trimmed V and J ends, which lost 6 bases and 4 bases, there was a span of 6 bases. CDR3 length: 10 amino acids. Germline lookup yields CDR1 DFQATT and CDR2 SNEGSKA (reference sequence). During active infection, Seattle patients enrolled and were then monitored through disease. Clones were read by immunoSEQ multiplex PCR, and TCRdb kept only the in-frame ones, dropping some. The data hold over 150,000 clones, with 70% to 85% observed a single time. The sample taken for sequencing was peripheral blood. This clonotype was obtained from a man between 60 and 75 years old with COVID-19, enrolled during active disease. The chain has TRBV20-1 and TRBJ2-5; D may be TRBD1 (5 bases). This CDR3 reads CSAGVETQYF. The CDR3 coding sequence is TGCAGTGCAGGGGTAGAGACCCAGTACTTC.